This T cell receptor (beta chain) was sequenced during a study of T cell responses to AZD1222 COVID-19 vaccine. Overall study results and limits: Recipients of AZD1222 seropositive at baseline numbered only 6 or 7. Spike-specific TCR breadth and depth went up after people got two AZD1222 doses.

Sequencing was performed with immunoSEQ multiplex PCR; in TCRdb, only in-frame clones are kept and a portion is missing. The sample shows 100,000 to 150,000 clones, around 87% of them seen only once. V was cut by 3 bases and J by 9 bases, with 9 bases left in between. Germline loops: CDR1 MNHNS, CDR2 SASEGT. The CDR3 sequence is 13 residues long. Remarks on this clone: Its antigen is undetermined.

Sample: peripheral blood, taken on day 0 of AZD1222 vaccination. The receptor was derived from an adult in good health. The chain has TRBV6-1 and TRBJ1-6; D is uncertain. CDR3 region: CASSDRWVSPLHF. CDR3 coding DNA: TGTGCCAGCAGTGACCGTTGGGTTTCACCCCTCCACTTT.